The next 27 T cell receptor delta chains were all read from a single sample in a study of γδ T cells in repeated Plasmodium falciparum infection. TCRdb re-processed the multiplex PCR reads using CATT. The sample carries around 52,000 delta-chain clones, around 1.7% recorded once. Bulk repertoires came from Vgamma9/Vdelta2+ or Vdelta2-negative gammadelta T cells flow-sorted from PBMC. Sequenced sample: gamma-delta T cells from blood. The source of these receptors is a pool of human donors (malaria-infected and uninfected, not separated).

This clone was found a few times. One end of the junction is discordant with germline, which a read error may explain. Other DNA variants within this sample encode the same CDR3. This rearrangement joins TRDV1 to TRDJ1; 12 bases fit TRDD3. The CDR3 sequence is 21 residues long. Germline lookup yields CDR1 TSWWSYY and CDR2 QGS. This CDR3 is CALGEFTAVLGDTVVMDKLIF. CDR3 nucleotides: TGCGCTCTTGGGGAGTTCACGGCGGTACTGGGGGATACTGTCGTCATGGATAAACTCATCTTT.

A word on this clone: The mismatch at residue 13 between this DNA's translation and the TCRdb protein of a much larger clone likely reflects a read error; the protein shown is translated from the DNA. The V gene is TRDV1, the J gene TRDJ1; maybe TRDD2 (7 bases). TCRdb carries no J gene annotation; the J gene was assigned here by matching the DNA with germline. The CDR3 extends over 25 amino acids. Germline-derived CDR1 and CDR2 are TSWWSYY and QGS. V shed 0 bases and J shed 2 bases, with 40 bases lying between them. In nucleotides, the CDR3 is TGTGCTCTTGGGGAACTACAAAGGTACGTCTTCCTAACTCCTACTGGGAACTATACTACCGATAAACTCATCTTT. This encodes CALGELQRYVFLTPTGNYTTDKLIF.

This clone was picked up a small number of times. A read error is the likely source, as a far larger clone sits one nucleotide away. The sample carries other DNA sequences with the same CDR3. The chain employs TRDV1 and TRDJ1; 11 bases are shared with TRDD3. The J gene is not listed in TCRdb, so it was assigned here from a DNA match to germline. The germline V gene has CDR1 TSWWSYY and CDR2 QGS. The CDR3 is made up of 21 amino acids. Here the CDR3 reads CALGELHPTPDGGYDPDKLIF. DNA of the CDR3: TGTGCTCTTGGAGAACTTCACCCTACCCCAGATGGGGGATACGACCCCGATAAACTCATCTTT.

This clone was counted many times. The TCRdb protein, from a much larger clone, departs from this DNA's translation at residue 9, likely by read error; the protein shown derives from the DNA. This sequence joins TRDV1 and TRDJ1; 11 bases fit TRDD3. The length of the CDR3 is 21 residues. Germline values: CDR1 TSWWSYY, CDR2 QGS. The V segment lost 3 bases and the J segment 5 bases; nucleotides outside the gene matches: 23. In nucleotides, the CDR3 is TGTGCTCTTGGGGAGGAAGGGGCCCCCCCAATACTGGGGGATAGATCGGATAAACTCATCTTT. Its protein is CALGEEGAPPILGDRSDKLIF.

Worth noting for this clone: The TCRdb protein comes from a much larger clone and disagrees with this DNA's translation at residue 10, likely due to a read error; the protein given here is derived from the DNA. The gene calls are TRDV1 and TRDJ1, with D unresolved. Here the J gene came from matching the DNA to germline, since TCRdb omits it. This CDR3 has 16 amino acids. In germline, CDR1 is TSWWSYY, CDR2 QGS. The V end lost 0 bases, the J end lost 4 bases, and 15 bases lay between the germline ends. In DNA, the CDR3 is TGTGCTCTTGGGGAACTTATGGGAGGGACACTCGATAAACTCATCTTT. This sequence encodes CALGELMGGTLDKLIF.

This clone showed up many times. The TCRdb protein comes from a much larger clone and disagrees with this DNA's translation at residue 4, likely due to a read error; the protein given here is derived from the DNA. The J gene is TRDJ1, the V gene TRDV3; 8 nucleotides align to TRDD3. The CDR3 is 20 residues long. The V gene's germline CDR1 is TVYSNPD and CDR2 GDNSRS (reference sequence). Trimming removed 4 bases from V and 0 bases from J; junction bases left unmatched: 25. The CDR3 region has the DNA TGTGCCTCCCTTGGTCCCGATAGTACTGGGGGGAGATTCTACACCGATAAACTCATCTTT. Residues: CASLGPDSTGGRFYTDKLIF.

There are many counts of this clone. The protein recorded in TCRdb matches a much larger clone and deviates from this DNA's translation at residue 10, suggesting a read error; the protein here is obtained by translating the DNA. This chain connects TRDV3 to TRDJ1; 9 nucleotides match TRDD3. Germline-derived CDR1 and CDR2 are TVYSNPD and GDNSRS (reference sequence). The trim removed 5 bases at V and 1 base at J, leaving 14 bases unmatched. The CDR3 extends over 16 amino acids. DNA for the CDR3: TGTGCCCCCTTATCCACCGGGGATACGTGCACCGATAAACTCATCTTT. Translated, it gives CAPLSTGDTCTDKLIF.

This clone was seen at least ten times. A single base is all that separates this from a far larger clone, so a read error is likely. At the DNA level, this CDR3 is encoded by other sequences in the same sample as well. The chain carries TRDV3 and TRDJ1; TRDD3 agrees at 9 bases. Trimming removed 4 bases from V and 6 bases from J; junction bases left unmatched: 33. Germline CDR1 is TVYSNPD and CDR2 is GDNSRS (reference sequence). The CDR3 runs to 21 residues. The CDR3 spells CASSGGPKTYWGRIPEHKLIF. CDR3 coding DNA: TGTGCCTCTTCTGGGGGTCCTAAAACCTACTGGGGGAGGATCCCGGAGCATAAACTCATCTTT.

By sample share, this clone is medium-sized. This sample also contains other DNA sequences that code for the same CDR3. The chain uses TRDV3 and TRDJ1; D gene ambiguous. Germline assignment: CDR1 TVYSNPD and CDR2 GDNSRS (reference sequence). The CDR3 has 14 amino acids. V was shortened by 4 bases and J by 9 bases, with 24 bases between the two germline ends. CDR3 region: CASRRWPSYLELIF. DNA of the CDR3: TGTGCCTCTCGTCGTTGGCCATCATACCTCGAACTCATCTTT.

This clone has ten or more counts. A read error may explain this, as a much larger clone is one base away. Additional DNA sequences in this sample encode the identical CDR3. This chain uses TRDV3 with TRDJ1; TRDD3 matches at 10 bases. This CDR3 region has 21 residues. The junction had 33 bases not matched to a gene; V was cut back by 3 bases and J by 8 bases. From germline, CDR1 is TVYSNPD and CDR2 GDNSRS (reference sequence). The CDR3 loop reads CALKGRTFPFYWGICPGKLIF. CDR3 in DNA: TGTGCCTTGAAGGGCCGGACATTCCCCTTCTACTGGGGGATTTGCCCGGGGAAACTCATCTTT.

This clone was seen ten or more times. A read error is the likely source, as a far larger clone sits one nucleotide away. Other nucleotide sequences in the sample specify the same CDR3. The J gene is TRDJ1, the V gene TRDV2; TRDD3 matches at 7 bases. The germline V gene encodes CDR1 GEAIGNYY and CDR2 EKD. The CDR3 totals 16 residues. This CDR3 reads CACEPAAKWGRDKLIF. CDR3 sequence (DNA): TGTGCCTGTGAACCTGCGGCCAAATGGGGGAGAGATAAGCTCATCTTT.

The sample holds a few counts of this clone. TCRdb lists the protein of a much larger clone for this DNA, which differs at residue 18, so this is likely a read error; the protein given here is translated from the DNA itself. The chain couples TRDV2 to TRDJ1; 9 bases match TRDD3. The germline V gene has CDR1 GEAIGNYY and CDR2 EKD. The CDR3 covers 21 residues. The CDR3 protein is CACDTSWGGYSHLPYTDRLIF. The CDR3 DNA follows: TGTGCCTGTGACACCTCCTGGGGGGGATACTCCCACTTACCTTACACCGATAGACTCATCTTT.

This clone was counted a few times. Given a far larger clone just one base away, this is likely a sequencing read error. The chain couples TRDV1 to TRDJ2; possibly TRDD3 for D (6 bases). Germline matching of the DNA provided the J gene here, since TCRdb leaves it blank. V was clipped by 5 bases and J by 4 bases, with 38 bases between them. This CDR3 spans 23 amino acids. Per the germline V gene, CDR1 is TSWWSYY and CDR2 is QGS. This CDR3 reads CALGTRGRYRVVGGGEETAQLFF. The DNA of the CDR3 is TGTGCTCTTGGGACGAGGGGTAGATATCGGGTCGTCGGAGGGGGGGAGGAGACAGCACAACTCTTCTTT.

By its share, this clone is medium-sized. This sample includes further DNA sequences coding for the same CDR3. CDR3 nucleotides: TGTGCTCTCGTACTTGTGCTGGGGGACACCGATAAACTCATCTTT. It translates to CALVLVLGDTDKLIF. The rearrangement joins TRDV1 to TRDJ1; the match to TRDD3 covers 7 bases. CDR1 and CDR2 from the germline V gene are TSWWSYY and QGS. Trimming cost V 9 bases and J 0 bases; bases outside gene matches: 10. The CDR3 has 15 residues.

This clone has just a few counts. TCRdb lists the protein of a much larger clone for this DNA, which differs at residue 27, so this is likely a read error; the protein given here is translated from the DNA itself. CDR3 DNA sequence: TGTGCCTCAACTCATGGAAACACTGGGGGATACGCTGTTTGGGGGAAAAGGAACCCGTGTGACTGTGGAACCAATGCTTCGACAGCACAACTCTTCTTT. Translated: CASTHGNTGGYAVWGKRNPCDCGTNASTAQLFF. This chain joins TRDV3 and TRDJ2, with TRDD3 identical over 13 bases. V dropped 4 bases and J dropped 4; count of bases not matched to a gene: 60. The germline gives CDR1 TVYSNPD, CDR2 GDNSRS (reference sequence). CDR3 length equals 33 residues. Complete variable domain (other parts from reference TRDV3 and TRDJ2): CDKVTQSSPDQTVASGSEVVLLCTYDTVYSNPDLFWYRIRPDYSFQFVFYGDNSRSEGADFTQGRFSVKHILTQKAFHLVISPVRTEDSATYYCASTHGNTGGYAVWGKRNPCDCGTNASTAQLFFGKGTQLIVEP.

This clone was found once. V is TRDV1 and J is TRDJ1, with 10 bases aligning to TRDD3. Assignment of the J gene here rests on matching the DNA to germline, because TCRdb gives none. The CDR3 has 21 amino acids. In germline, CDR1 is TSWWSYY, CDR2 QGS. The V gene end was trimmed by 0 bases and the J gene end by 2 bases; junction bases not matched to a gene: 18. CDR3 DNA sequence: TGTGCTCTTGGGGAACTGGGATCAAGTCGTACTGGGGGATTACCAACCGATAAACTCATCTTT. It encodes CALGELGSSRTGGLPTDKLIF.

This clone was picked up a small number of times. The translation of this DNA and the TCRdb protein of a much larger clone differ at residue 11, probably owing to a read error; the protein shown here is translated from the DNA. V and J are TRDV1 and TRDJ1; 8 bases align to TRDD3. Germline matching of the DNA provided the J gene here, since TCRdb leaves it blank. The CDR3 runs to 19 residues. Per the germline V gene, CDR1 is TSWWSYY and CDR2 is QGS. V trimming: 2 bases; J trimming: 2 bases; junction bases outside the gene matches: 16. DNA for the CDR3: TGTGCTCTTGGGGAAGAATACCCCCCGTACCGGGGGATAACCGATAAACTCATCTTT. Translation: CALGEEYPPYRGITDKLIF.

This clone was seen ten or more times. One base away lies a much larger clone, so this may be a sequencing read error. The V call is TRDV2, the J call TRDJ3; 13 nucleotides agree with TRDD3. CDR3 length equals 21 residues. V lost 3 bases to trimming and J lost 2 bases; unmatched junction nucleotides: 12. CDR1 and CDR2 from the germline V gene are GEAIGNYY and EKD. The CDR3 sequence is CACDSVLGDTRSPWDTRQMFF. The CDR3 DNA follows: TGTGCCTGTGACTCCGTACTGGGGGATACGAGGAGCCCCTGGGACACCCGACAGATGTTTTTC.

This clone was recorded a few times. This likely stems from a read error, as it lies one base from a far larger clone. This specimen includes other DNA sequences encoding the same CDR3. CDR3 amino acids: CACDTVLRPHTGGYAAPNKLIF. The CDR3 DNA reads TGTGCCTGTGACACCGTTCTTCGGCCTCATACTGGGGGATACGCCGCACCTAACAAACTCATCTTT. The J gene is TRDJ1, the V gene TRDV2, with TRDD3 matching over 13 bases. Because TCRdb records no J gene, it was assigned here through a match of the DNA to germline. V was pared by 0 bases and J by 8 bases, with 26 bases of the junction left unmatched. The CDR3 runs to 22 residues. CDR1 and CDR2 (germline): GEAIGNYY, EKD.

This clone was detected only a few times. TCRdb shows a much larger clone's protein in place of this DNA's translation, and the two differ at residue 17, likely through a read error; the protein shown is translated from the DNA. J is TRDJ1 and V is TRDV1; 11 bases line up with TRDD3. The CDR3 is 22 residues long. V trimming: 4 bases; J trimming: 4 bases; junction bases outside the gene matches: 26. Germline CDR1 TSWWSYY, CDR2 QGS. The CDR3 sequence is CALGAPVGPDWGILTYIDKLIF. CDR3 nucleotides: TGTGCTCTTGGGGCCCCTGTTGGGCCTGACTGGGGGATATTGACGTACATCGATAAACTCATCTTT.

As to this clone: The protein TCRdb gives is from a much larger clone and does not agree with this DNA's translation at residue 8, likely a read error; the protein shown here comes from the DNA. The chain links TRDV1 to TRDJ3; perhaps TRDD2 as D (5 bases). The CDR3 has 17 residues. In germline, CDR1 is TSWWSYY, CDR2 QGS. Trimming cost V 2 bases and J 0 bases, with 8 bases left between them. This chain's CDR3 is CALGENFPSWDTRQMFF. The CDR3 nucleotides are TGTGCTCTTGGGGAAAACTTCCCCTCCTGGGACACCCGACAGATGTTTTTC.

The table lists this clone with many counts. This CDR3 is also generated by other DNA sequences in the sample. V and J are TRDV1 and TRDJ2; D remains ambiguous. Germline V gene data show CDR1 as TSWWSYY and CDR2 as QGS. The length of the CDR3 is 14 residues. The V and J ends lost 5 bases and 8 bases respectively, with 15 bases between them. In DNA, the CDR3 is TGTGCTCTTGGGAAAAATGCCCTGGAGGCACAACTCTTCTTT. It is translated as CALGKNALEAQLFF.

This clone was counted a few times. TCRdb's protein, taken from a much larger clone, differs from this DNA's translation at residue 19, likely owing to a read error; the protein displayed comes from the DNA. The CDR3 sequence: CALGELVAPKYWGSYTDKPIF. CDR3 in DNA: TGTGCTCTTGGGGAACTAGTGGCCCCTAAGTACTGGGGGTCGTACACCGATAAACCCATCTTT. The chain recombines TRDV1 with TRDJ1, with 8 nucleotides matching TRDD3. The germline V gene has CDR1 TSWWSYY and CDR2 QGS. The CDR3 length is 21 residues.

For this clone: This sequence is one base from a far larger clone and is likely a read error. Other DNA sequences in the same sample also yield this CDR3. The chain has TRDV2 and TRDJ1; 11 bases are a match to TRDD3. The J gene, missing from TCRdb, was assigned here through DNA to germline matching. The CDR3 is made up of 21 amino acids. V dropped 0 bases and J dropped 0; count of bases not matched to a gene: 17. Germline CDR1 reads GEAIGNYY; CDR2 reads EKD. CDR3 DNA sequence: TGTGCCTGTGACACCGTTGTACTGGGGGATAAGCCTCTTTACTACACCGATAAACTCATCTTT. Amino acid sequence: CACDTVVLGDKPLYYTDKLIF.

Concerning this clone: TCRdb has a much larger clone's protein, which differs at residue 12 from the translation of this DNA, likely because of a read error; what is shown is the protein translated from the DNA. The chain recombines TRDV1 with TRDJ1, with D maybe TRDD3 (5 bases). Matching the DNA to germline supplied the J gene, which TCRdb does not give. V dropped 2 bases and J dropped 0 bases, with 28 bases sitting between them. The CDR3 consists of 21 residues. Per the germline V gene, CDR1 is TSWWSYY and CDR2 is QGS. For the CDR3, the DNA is TGTGCTCTTGGGGAAGATAATTCGCCTATGTGGGGTTCTGAGTACACCGATAAACTCATCTTT. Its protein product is CALGEDNSPMWGSEYTDKLIF.

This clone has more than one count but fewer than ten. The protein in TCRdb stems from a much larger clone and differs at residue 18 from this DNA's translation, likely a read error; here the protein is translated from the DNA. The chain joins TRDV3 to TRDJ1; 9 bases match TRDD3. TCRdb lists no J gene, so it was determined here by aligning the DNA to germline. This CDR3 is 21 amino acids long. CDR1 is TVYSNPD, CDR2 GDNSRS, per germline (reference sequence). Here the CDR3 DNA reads TGTGCCTTTTCCGCCTTCCTCCAAAATAGGAGACTGGGGGAGATCACCGATAGACTCATCTTT. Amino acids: CAFSAFLQNRRLGEITDRLIF.

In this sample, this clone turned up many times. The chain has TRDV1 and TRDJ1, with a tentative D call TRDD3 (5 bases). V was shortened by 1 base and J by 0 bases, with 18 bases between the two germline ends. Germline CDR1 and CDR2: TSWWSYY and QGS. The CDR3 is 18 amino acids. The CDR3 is CALGERGETHYYTDKLIF. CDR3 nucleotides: TGTGCTCTTGGGGAACGTGGGGAAACCCATTACTACACCGATAAACTCATCTTT.